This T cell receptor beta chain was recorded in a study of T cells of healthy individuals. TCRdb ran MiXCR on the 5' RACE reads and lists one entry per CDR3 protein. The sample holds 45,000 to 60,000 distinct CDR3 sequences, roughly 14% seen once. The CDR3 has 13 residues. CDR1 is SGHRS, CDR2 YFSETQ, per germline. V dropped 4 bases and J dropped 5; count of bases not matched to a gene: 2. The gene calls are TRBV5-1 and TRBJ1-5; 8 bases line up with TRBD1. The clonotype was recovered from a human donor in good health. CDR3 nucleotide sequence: TGCGCCAGCAGCGTGGACAGGGATCAGCCCCAGCATTTT. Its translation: CASSVDRDQPQHF.